The entry that follows covers one T cell receptor beta chain sequence. The antigen it recognizes is unknown. Nothing much larger sits one base from this clone, and base qualities are not available. The source of the sample is a study of blood T cell repertoires in COVID-19 (dated by TCRdb to about 2020). Looking at the study overall: Samples from collaborators originated in the United States, Italy and Spain and spanned both the acute and convalescent phases of COVID-19. The sample metadata nearly always contained a de-identified subject ID, COVID-19 status, age in years and sex. The repertoires were made available in a free public database intended to serve as a resource for research on the immune response to SARS-CoV-2. The prospective study material was composed of cDNA or gDNA derived from T cells, B-cell-depleted T cells, or PBMCs. HLA class I and class II types, where available, came from metadata supplied by the sample provider rather than from assay-based typing. Deeply sampled blood TCRbeta repertoires from subjects exposed to, actively infected with, or recovered from COVID-19 were included in the dataset. Samples were obtained from the ongoing ImmuneRACE study (first 160 participants) and from 950 to 1,500 subjects provided by 6 global collaborators. Overall study outcomes, separate from this receptor: Clinical and demographic metadata were provided uncurated, with the amount varying by source and participant.

The immunoSEQ Assay, a bias-controlled multiplex PCR, was used to amplify TCRbeta CDR3 regions from genomic DNA. As for how the authors treated the data: Nucleated cell counts per sample were estimated from amplification of reference gene primers within the assay. Sequence reads were collapsed and filtered to measure the absolute abundance of every unique TCRbeta CDR3 rearrangement. For each sample, productive Simpson clonality was calculated as the square root of Simpson's diversity index over productive rearrangements. TCRdb took this table from immuneACCESS and kept in-frame rearrangements with V and J called. Such tables lack part of the clones; where checked against another copy, unresolved V genes explain under half of the gap, and the rest is unexplained. V, J and clone size derive from that table, while D and trimming were established from the DNA sequence. This sample gives 60,000 or so clones in total; roughly 90% of them show up just once. The ten largest clones represent around 15% of the sample.

Whole blood was collected in K2EDTA tubes by collaborating institutions according to the institutions' own protocols. For TCRbeta analysis, collaborators shipped samples as frozen whole blood, isolated PBMCs, or DNA extracted from either of those sample types. The cysteine opens and the phenylalanine closes a CDR3 of 15 amino acids. Just CDR3 DNA is preserved here, 45 bases in frame from base 1. The V end loses 4 bases and the J end loses 5 bases, and a stretch of 15 bases separates them. CDR1 and CDR2, looked up from the germline V gene, are MDHEN and SYDVKM. Recombination linked TRBV28 to TRBJ1-5; D gene: possibly TRBD1, on 6 matching bases. Specimen: peripheral blood. The receptor was derived from a woman in her sixties with active COVID-19. The CDR3 region has the sequence CASSWVSTGYQPQHF. The bases read TGTGCCAGCAGTTGGGTATCAACAGGGTATCAGCCCCAGCATTTT. Reference TRBV28 and TRBJ1-5 proteins supply the regions before and after the CDR3; the full variable domain is: DVKVTQSSRYLVKRTGEKVFLECVQDMDHENMFWYRQDPGLGLRLIYFSYDVKMKEKGDIPEGYSVSREKKERFSLILESASTNQTSMYLCASSWVSTGYQPQHFGDGTRLSIL.